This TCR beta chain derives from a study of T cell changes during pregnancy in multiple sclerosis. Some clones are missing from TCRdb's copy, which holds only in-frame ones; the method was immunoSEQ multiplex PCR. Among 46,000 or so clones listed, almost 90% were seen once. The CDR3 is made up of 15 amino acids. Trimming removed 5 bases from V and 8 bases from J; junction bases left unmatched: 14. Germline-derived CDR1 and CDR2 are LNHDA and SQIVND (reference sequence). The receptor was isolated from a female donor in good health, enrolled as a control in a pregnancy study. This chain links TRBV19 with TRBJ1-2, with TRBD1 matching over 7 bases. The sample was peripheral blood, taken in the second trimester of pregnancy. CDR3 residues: CASSWSRQGNWGYTF. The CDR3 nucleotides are TGTGCCAGTAGTTGGTCCCGACAGGGCAACTGGGGCTACACCTTC.